Below, 5 T cell receptor beta chains from the same sample are listed, as sequenced in a study of a mutant IDH1 vaccine in newly diagnosed glioma. Noted time point: week 23, last vaccination. What each vaccine dose contained was 300 ug of mutant IDH1 20-mer peptide, accompanied by topical imiquimod. Measured with immunoSEQ multiplex PCR; TCRdb has only the in-frame clones, and not every one. The sample contains tens of thousands of clones, roughly 80% of which appear only once. Their antigens are not known. The specimen comprised PBMCs, sampled from a glioma patient whose treatment included an IDH1 peptide vaccine. Source of these receptors: a middle-aged man with glioma.

This chain links TRBV14 with TRBJ2-3; the D is unclear. V lost 4 bases and J 4 bases, leaving 9 bases between the germline ends. Germline loops: CDR1 SGHDN, CDR2 FVKESK. The CDR3 loop spans 13 amino acids. The CDR3: CASSPNRADTQYF. CDR3 bases: TGTGCCAGCAGCCCGAATAGAGCAGATACGCAGTATTTT.

The rearrangement uses TRBV27 and TRBJ2-3; maybe TRBD1 (6 bases). This CDR3 region has 15 residues. The V gene lost 7 bases and the J gene lost 4 bases, with 18 bases spanning the gap. Germline V gene lookup returns CDR1 MNHEY and CDR2 SMNVEV (reference sequence). The CDR3 bases are TGTGCCAGCACTTTTAGGGGGAATGCGGCAGATACGCAGTATTTT. It codes for CASTFRGNAADTQYF.

This sequence joins TRBV27 and TRBJ1-2; TRBD1 aligns across 8 bases. This CDR3 comprises 15 residues. Germline V gene lookup returns CDR1 MNHEY and CDR2 SMNVEV (reference sequence). V was clipped by 5 bases and J by 2 bases; unmatched bases: 7. CDR3 amino acids: CASSPTGGKNYGYTF. DNA of the CDR3: TGTGCCAGCAGTCCAACAGGGGGGAAGAACTATGGCTACACCTTC.

The chain links TRBV4-3 to TRBJ1-1; the D is unclear. Trimming stripped 0 bases from V and 1 base from J, with 3 bases between. The CDR3 length is 13 residues. Germline CDR1 LGHNA, CDR2 YSLEER. The CDR3 is CASSQDANTEAFF. The CDR3 bases are TGCGCCAGCAGCCAAGATGCGAACACTGAAGCTTTCTTT.

This clone was detected only once. The J gene is TRBJ2-6, the V gene TRBV9; D not resolved. CDR1 SGDLS and CDR2 YYNGEE come from the germline V gene. This CDR3 contains 15 residues. The V gene lost 3 bases and the J gene lost 2 bases, with 9 bases spanning the gap. The CDR3 DNA reads TGTGCCAGCAGCGCCGCCGGGCCTGGGGCCAACGTCCTGACTTTC. Residues: CASSAAGPGANVLTF.